This T cell receptor beta chain was recorded in a study of CD8 T cells in Susac syndrome. As judged by recently defined diagnostic criteria, patients with Susac syndrome had definite or probable disease. TEMRA cells were FACS-enriched, with CD8+ and CD4+ T cells isolated negatively. V was trimmed by 2 bases and J by 3 bases, leaving 13 bases between them. Germline V gives CDR1 LGHNA, CDR2 YNFKEQ. The CDR3 is made up of 15 amino acids. RNA totalling 0.5 to 1 ug underwent reverse transcription with random hexamers. The immunoSEQ assay covered 54 Vbeta and 13 Jbeta segments for CDR3. TCRdb processed the immunoSEQ multiplex PCR reads anew with MiXCR; each CDR3 protein has one entry. Here the sample spans about 130,000 distinct CDR3 sequences, 90% to 95% being singletons.

The sequencing input was CD8+ T cells from PBMCs. The V gene is TRBV4-2, the J gene TRBJ2-5; possible D gene TRBD1, 6 bases. This receptor was taken from a human donor with Susac syndrome. This CDR3 reads CASSQSAAGEETQYF. The CDR3 region has the DNA TGTGCCAGCAGCCAATCAGCGGCAGGGGAAGAGACCCAGTACTTC.